A selection of T cell receptor beta chains follows, all from one sample in a study of T cell responses to AZD1222 COVID-19 vaccine. Only in-frame clones appear in the TCRdb table, and some are missing; sequencing was by immunoSEQ multiplex PCR. The sample yields about 120,000 clones, approximately 85% seen once. The specimen was peripheral blood, collected on day 0 of MenACWY control vaccination. The source of these receptors is an adult in good health. Both conserved end residues are part of each CDR3. The order of the fields is V gene, clone size, D gene, J gene, CDR3 DNA, CDR3 protein. The D gene is left open where the match is weak. Size is stated for part of the rows, as once, few or many counts, or as a class when the clone is expanded.

>TRBV5-1|-|-|TRBJ1-3
TGCGCCAGCAGCTTGGGTGGAAACACCATATATTTT
CASSLGGNTIYF
>TRBV19|-|TRBD2|TRBJ2-3
TGTGCCAGTAGTATTTTAGAGCGGGGGACGCAGTATTTT
CASSILERGTQYF
>TRBV9|-|-|TRBJ2-2
TGTGCCAGCAGCGAAAACAGGGATGGGCACGGGGAGCTGTTTTTT
CASSENRDGHGELFF
>TRBV9|-|-|TRBJ1-2
TGTGCCAGCAGCCCCAGGGGAGACAACTATGGCTACACCTTC
CASSPRGDNYGYTF
>TRBV4-2|-|TRBD2|TRBJ2-7
TGTGCCAGCAGCTATACTAGCGGGGGACCCTACGAGCAGTACTTC
CASSYTSGGPYEQYF
>TRBV11-2|-|TRBD2|TRBJ2-5
TGTGCCAGCAGCATTCTCCCGGGGGGGGAGACCCAGTACTTC
CASSILPGGETQYF
>TRBV20-1|few|-|TRBJ1-6
TGCAGTGCTAGTCCCCCAGGGGACTTGAGATCACCCCTCCACTTT
CSASPPGDLRSPLHF
>TRBV5-5|medium-sized|-|TRBJ1-2
TGTGCCAGCAGCTTGGGCAGTCCGGAGTATGGCTACACCTTC
CASSLGSPEYGYTF
>TRBV2|-|-|TRBJ2-5
TGTGCCAGCAGTGAATTGATGGGGGGTCAAGAGACCCAGTACTTC
CASSELMGGQETQYF
>TRBV28|-|-|TRBJ2-5
TGTGCCAGCTCGAAGGGGGTTCCGGAGACCCAGTACTTC
CASSKGVPETQYF
>TRBV3-1/TRBV3-2|-|TRBD1|TRBJ1-1
TGTGCCAGCAGCCAGATTCAGGGGGCTGAAGCTTTCTTT
CASSQIQGAEAFF
>TRBV18|once|-|TRBJ1-6
TGTGCCAGCTCACCAGGGCAGAGCTCCTATAATTCACCCCTCCACTTT
CASSPGQSSYNSPLHF
>TRBV5-6|-|TRBD1|TRBJ1-2
TGTGCCAGCAGCTTGAGGGACAGGGGCTCGAAAGGCTACACCTTC
CASSLRDRGSKGYTF
>TRBV5-8|-|TRBD1|TRBJ1-5
TGTGCCAGCAGCTTCTCCACAGGGGCCCAAAATCAGCCCCAGCATTTT
CASSFSTGAQNQPQHF
>TRBV7-2|once|-|TRBJ1-3
TGTGCCAGCAGCTTTAGGCGCGGGATCCCTGGAAACACCATATATTTT
CASSFRRGIPGNTIYF
>TRBV19|-|-|TRBJ1-5
TGTGCCAGTAGTATTTATGGAGGGATGGGTTATAGCAATCAGCCCCAGCATTTT
CASSIYGGMGYSNQPQHF
>TRBV28|-|-|TRBJ2-3
TGTGCCAGCAGTTTTCGAGGATTGCGGGGAGATACGCAGTATTTT
CASSFRGLRGDTQYF
>TRBV7-2|-|-|TRBJ2-5
TGTGCCAGCAGCTCAGGCCTGGGGGAGACCCAGTACTTC
CASSSGLGETQYF
>TRBV7-3|-|TRBD1|TRBJ2-3
TGTGCCAGCAGCCGACAGGGGGCCCGCACAGATACGCAGTATTTT
CASSRQGARTDTQYF
>TRBV7-2|-|TRBD1|TRBJ2-7
TGTGCCAGCAGCCGCCGGGACAGGGTCCCCGAGCAGTACTTC
CASSRRDRVPEQYF
>TRBV20-1|-|-|TRBJ2-2
TGCAGTGCCGACAACACCGGGGAGCTGTTTTTT
CSADNTGELFF
>TRBV28|-|TRBD1|TRBJ1-2
TGTGCCAGCAGTACAGCAGGGGGCTGGGTAATACTGGACTATGGCTACACCTTC
CASSTAGGWVILDYGYTF
>TRBV7-2|once|-|TRBJ2-7
TGTGCCAGCAGCTTAAAGCTAGACTCCCAGCAGTACTTC
CASSLKLDSQQYF
>TRBV6-5|-|-|TRBJ2-1
TGTGCCAGCATGAACATCGGGGGTGTGAATGAGCAGTTCTTC
CASMNIGGVNEQFF
>TRBV7-6|few|TRBD2|TRBJ2-1
TGTGCCAGCAGCCCCCGACTAGCGGGGTATCCCAATAAGCAGTTCTTC
CASSPRLAGYPNKQFF